Detailed here is one T cell receptor (beta chain). Original analysis: Reference gene primer amplification gave estimated nucleated cell counts. Libraries were prepared by immunoSEQ multiplex PCR; TCRdb keeps only in-frame clonotypes and omits some of them. V, J and clone size reflect that table, while D and trimming were determined from the DNA. The sample lists over 150,000 clones; 85% to 90% were seen once. This record comes from a study of blood T cell repertoires in COVID-19. Study details: T cells, B-cell-depleted T cells, or PBMCs supplied cDNA or gDNA.

Per germline, CDR1 KGHDR and CDR2 SFDVKD. The CDR3 is 14 residues long. V shed 4 bases and J shed 6 bases, with 12 bases lying between them. This sequence joins TRBV24-1 and TRBJ1-5; a weak D match, TRBD1 (5 bases). This TCR was sampled from a man in his forties or fifties with active or convalescent COVID-19. Sample: peripheral blood. Written as DNA, the CDR3 is TGTGCCACCAGTGAACCCAGGGTTACTCAGCCCCAGCATTTT. Residues: CATSEPRVTQPQHF.